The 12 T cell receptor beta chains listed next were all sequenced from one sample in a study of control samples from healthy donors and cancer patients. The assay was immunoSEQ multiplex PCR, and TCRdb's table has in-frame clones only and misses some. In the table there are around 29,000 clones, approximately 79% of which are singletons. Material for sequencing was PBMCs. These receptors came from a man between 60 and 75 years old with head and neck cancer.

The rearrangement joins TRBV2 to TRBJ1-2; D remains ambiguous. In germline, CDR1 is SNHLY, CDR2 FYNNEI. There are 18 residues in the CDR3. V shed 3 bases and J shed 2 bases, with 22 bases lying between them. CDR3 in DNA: TGTGCCAGCAGTGAGGCGGTTTCGGGCTACTGGGGAAACTATGGCTACACCTTC. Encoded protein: CASSEAVSGYWGNYGYTF.

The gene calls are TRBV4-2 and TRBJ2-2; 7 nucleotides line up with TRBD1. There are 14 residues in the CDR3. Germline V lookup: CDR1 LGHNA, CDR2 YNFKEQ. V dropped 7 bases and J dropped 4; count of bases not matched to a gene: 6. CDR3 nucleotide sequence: TGTGCCAGCAATCGGGACAGAAGCACCGGGGAGCTGTTTTTT. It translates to CASNRDRSTGELFF.

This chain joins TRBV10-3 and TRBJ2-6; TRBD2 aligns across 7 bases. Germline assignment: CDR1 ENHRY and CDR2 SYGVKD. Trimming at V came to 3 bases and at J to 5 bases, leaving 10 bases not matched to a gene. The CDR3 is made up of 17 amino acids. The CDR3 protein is CAISEGQGGLRANVLTF. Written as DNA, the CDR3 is TGTGCCATCAGTGAAGGGCAGGGAGGGCTTCGGGCCAACGTCCTGACTTTC.

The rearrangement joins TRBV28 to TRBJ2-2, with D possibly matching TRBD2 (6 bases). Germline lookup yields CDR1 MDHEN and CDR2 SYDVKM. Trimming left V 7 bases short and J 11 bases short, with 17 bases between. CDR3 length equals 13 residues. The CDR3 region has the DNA TGTGCCAGCATCAAACGGGACGGGGGTGAGCTGTTTTTT. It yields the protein CASIKRDGGELFF.

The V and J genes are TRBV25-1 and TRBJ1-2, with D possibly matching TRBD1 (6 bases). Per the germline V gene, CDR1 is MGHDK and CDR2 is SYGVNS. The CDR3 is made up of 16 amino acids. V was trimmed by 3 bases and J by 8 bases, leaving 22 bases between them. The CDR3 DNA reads TGTGCCAGCAGTGAGTCTGGACAGCCCGGTTTCGGCGGCTACACCTTC. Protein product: CASSESGQPGFGGYTF.

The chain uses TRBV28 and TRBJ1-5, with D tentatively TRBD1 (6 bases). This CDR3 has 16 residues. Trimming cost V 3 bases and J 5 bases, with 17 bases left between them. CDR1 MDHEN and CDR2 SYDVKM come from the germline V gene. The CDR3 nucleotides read TGTGCCAGCAGTTTTACCCCAACAGGGATTTATCAGCCCCAGCATTTT. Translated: CASSFTPTGIYQPQHF.

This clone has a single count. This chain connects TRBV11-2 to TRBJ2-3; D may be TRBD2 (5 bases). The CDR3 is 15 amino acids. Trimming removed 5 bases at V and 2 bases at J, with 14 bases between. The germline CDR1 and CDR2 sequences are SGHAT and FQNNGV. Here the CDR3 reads CASSGISENTDTQYF. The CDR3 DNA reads TGTGCCAGCAGCGGGATTAGCGAGAACACAGATACGCAGTATTTT.

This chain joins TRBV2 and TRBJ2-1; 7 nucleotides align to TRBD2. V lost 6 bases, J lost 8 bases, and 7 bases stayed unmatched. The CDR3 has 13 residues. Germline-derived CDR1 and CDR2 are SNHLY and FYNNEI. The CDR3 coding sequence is TGTGCCAGCAGAGGACTGGGGAGGGATGAGCAGTTCTTC. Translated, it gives CASRGLGRDEQFF.

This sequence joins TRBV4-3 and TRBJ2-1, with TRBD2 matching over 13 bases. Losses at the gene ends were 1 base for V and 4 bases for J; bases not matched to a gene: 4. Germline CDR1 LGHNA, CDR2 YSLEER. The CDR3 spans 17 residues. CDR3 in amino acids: CASSQGLAGGHYNEQFF. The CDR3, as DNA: TGCGCCAGCAGCCAAGGACTAGCGGGAGGTCATTACAATGAGCAGTTCTTC.

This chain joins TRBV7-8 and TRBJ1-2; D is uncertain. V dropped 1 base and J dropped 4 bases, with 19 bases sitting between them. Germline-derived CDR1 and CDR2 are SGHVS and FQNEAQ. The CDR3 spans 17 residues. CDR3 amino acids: CASSLGTVPSLGYGYTF. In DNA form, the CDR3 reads TGTGCCAGCAGCTTAGGTACCGTTCCCTCACTTGGCTATGGCTACACCTTC.

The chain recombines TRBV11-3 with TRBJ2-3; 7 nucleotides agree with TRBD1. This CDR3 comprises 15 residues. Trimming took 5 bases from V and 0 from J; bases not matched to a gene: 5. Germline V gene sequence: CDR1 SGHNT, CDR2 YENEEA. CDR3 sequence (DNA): TGTGCCAGCAGCCAGGGGACAGCTAGCACAGATACGCAGTATTTT. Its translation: CASSQGTASTDTQYF.

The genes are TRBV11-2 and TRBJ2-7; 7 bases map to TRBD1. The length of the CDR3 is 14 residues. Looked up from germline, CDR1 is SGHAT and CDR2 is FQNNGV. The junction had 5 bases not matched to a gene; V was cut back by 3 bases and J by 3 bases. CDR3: CASSFGTVGYEQYF. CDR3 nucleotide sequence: TGTGCCAGCAGCTTTGGGACAGTAGGCTACGAGCAGTACTTC.